This TCR beta chain originates from a study of monozygotic twins with inflammatory bowel disease. The study's findings and limits: It was in IBD patients that TCRbeta diversity (inverse Simpson) was lower than in healthy co-twins. Fewer shared clonotypes with others were found in IBD patients than in healthy twins, especially with disease activity.

The authors used about 3.5 ug of total RNA per TCR library. TCRdb reprocessed the 5' RACE reads; each CDR3 protein has one entry and no DNA is given. This specimen shows roughly 330,000 distinct CDR3 sequences; the ten leading clones hold around 2%. From germline, CDR1 is MNHEY and CDR2 SVGEGT. This CDR3 spans 15 amino acids. Comment on this clonotype: No antigen is known for it.

V gene TRBV6-2 or TRBV6-3 combines with J gene TRBJ2-6; TCRdb gives TRBD1 as the D gene, but with no DNA this cannot be confirmed. Material: blood. The receptor was derived from a human donor with ulcerative colitis or Crohn's disease, or a healthy co-twin of an affected twin (not recorded which). The chain's CDR3 is CASSPQGAGANVLTF.